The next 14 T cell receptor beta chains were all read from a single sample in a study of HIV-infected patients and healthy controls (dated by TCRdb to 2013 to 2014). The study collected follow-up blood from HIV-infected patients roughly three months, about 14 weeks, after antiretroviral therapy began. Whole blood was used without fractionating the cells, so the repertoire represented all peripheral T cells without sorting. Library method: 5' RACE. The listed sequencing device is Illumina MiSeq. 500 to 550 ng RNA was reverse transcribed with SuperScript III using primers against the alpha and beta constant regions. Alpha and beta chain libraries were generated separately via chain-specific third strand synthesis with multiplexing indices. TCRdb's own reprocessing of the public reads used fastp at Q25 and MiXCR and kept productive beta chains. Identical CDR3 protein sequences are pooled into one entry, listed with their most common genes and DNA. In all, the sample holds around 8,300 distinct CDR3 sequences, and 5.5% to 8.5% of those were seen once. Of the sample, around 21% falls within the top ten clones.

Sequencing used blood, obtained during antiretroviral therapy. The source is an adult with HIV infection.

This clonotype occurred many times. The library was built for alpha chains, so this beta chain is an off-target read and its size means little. CDR3 coding DNA: TGTGCCAGCAGCCCTTTCCAGGCGCATAGTGAAAAACTGTTTTTT. Encoded protein: CASSPFQAHSEKLFF. The chain employs TRBV6-5 and TRBJ1-4; D is unclear. The V end was cut by 6 bases, the J end by 7 bases, with 18 bases between. The CDR3 contains 15 residues. Germline V gene sequence: CDR1 MNHEY, CDR2 SVGAGI.

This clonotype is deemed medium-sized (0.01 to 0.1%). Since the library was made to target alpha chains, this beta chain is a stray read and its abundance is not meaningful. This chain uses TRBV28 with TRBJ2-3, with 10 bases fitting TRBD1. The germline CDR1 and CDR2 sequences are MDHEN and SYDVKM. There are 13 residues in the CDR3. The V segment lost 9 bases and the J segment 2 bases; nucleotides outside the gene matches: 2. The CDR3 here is CASGQGVTDTQYF. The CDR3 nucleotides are TGTGCCAGTGGACAGGGGGTCACAGATACGCAGTATTTT.

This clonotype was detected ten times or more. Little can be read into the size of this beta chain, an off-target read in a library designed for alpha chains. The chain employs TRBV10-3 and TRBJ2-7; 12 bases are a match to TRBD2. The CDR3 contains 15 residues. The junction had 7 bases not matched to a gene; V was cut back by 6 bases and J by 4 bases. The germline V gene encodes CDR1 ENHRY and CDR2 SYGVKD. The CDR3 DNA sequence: TGTGCCATCAGCCCATCTAGCGGGGGGGGTTACGAGCAGTACTTC. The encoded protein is CAISPSSGGGYEQYF.

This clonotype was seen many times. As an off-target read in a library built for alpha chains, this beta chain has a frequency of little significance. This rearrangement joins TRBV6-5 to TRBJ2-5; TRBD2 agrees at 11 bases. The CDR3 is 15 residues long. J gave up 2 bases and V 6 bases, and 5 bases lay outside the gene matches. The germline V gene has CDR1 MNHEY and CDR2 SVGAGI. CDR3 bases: TGTGCCAGCAGGATGTTAGCGGGGGGGCAAGAGACCCAGTACTTC. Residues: CASRMLAGGQETQYF.

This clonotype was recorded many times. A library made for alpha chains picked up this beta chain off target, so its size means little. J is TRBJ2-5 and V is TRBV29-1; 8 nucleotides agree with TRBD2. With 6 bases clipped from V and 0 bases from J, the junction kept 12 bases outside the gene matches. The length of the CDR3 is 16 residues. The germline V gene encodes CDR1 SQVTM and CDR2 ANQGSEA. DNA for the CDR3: TGCAGCGTCGGAGGGGGAGCGGGGGCTAACCAAGAGACCCAGTACTTC. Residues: CSVGGGAGANQETQYF.

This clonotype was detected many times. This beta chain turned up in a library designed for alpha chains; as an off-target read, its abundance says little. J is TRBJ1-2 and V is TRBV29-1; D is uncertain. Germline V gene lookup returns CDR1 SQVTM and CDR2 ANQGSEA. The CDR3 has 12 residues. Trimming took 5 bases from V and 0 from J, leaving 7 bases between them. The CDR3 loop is CSVSRTNYGYTF. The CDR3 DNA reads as TGCAGCGTTAGTCGGACTAACTATGGCTACACCTTC.

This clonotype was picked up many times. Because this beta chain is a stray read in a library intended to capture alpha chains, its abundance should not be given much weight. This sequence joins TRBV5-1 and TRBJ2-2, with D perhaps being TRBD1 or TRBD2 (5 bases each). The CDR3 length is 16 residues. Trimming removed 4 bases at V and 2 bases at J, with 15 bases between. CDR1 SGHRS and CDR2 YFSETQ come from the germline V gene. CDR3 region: CASSLDGTPNTGELFF. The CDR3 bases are TGCGCCAGCAGCCTGGATGGGACCCCTAACACCGGGGAGCTGTTTTTT.

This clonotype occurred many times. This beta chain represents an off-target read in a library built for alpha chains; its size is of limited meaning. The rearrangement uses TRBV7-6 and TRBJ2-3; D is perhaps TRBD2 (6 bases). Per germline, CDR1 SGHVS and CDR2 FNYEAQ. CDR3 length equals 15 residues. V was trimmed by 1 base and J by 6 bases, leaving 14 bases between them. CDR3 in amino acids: CASSLGRDQRDTQYF. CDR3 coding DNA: TGTGCCAGCAGCTTAGGGCGGGATCAGAGGGATACGCAGTATTTT.

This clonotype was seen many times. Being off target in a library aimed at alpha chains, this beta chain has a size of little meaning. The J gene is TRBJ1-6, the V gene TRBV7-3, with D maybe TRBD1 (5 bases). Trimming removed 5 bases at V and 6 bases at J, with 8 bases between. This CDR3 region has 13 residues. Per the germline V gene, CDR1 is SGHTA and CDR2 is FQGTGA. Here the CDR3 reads CASSPDSNSPLHF. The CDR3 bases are TGTGCCAGCAGCCCCGACAGTAATTCACCCCTCCACTTT.

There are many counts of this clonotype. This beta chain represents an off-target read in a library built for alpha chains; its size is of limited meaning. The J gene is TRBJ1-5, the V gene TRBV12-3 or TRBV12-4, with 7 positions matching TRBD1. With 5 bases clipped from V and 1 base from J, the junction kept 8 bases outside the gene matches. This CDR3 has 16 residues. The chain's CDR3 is CASSPRTGRSNQPQHF. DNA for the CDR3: TGTGCCAGCAGTCCTCGGACAGGTAGGAGCAATCAGCCCCAGCATTTT.

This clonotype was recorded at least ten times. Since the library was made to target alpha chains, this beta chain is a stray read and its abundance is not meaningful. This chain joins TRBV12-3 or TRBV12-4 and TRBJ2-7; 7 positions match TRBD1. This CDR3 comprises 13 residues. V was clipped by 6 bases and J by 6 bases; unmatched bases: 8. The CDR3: CASSRGQVTEQYF. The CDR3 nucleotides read TGTGCCAGCAGCCGAGGACAGGTGACCGAGCAGTACTTC.

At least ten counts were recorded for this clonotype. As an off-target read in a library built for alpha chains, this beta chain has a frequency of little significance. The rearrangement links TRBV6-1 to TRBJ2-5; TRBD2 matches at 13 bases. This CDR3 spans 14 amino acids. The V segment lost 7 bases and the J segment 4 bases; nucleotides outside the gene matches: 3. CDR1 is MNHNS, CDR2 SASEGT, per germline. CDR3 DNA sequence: TGTGCCAGCAAAACTAGCGGGAGGGGAGAGACCCAGTACTTC. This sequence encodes CASKTSGRGETQYF.

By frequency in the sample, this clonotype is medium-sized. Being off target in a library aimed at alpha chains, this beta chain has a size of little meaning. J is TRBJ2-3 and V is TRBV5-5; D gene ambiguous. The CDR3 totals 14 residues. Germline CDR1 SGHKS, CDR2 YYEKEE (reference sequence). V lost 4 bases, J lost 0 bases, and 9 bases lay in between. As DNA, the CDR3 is TGTGCCAGCAGCCGAGACTCGAGCACAGATACGCAGTATTTT. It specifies CASSRDSSTDTQYF.

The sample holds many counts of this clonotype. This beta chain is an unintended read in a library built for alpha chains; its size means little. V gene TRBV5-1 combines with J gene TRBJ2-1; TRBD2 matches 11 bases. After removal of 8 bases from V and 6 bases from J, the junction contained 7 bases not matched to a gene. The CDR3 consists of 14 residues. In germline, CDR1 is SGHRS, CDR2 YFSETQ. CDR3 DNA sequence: TGCGCCAGTTCCCTTAGCGGGAGGGGCAATGAGCAGTTCTTC. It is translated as CASSLSGRGNEQFF.